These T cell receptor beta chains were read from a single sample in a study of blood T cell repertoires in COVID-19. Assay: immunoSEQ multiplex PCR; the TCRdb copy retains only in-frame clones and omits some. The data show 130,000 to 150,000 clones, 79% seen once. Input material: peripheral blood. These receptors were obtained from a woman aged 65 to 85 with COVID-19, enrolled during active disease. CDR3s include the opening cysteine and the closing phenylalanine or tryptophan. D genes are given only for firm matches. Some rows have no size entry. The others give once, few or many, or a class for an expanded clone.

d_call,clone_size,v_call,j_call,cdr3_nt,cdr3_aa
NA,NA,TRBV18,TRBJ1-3,TGTGCCAGCTCACCGAGCCGTGTGACCGAAGGAGCTGGAAACACCATATATTTT,CASSPSRVTEGAGNTIYF
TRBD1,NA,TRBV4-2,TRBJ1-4,TGTGCCAGCAGCCTTCAACCGGGACAGTCTAATGAAAAACTGTTTTTT,CASSLQPGQSNEKLFF
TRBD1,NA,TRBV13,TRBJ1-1,TGTGCCAGCAGCTTCGGGACAGGGGGGTTCTCCGCTGAAGCTTTCTTT,CASSFGTGGFSAEAFF
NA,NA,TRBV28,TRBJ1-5,TGTGCCAGCAGTCCCCTCGAGGACCGAGGGCAGCCCCAGCATTTT,CASSPLEDRGQPQHF
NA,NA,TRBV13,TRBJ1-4,TGTGCCAGCAGCTTAGGCGCCAGGGTTGGAGAAAAACTGTTTTTT,CASSLGARVGEKLFF
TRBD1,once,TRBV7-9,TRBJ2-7,TGTGCCAGCAGCCCAGGGGGCGCTTTCCACGAGCAGTACTTC,CASSPGGAFHEQYF
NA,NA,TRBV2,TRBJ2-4,TGTGCCAGCAGTGAGAACAGGAATCTAAACATTCAGTACTTC,CASSENRNLNIQYF
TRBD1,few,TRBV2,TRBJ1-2,TGTGCCAGCAGTCCCCGGACAGGGTCTAACTATGGCTACACCTTC,CASSPRTGSNYGYTF
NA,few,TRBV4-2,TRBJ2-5,TGTGCCAGCAGCCAGAGGGACGGACAGTTGCAAGAGACCCAGTACTTC,CASSQRDGQLQETQYF
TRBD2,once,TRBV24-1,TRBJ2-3,TGTGCCACCAGTGATCGGACTAGCGGGGACTCCACAGATACGCAGTATTTT,CATSDRTSGDSTDTQYF
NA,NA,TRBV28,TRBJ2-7,TGTGCCAGCAGTTTTGCAGGCTACGAGCAGTACTTC,CASSFAGYEQYF
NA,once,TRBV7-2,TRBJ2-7,TGTGCCAGCAGCTTAGCGCTAGAGTACGAGCAGTACTTC,CASSLALEYEQYF
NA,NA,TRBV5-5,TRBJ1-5,TGTGCCAGCACCAGCGAGGCAGGGGCCAATCAGCCCCAGCATTTT,CASTSEAGANQPQHF
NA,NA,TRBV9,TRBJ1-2,TGTGCCAGCAGAGCAGGCGCCGAACACTATGGCTACACCTTC,CASRAGAEHYGYTF